This TCR beta chain was sequenced during a study of Ad26.COV2.S vaccination and SARS-CoV-2 variants. On the study more broadly: Of the COV1001 trial arms, the Ad26.COV2.S arm included the donor. Participants got Ad26.COV2.S intramuscularly, once or twice 56 days apart. Study-wide results and limits: After vaccination, reports described spike-specific CD8+ and CD4+ T cell responses as showing substantial breadth. The analyses of TCR breadth and depth may have understated the size of total T cell responses.

TCRdb keeps only in-frame clones here, not all; method: immunoSEQ multiplex PCR. The data show about half a million clones, roughly 87% seen once. Turning to this clone: What it recognizes is unknown. The identical CDR3 is also encoded by other nucleotide sequences in the sample.

Treatment noted: roughly 19 received Ad26.COV2.S at low or high dose, single or two shots; roughly five received placebo; per-sample allocation not given. Specimens were obtained on day 63 following the first vaccine or placebo injection. This CDR3 region has 13 residues. Trimming left V 0 bases short and J 5 bases short, with 6 bases between. Germline assignment: CDR1 SGHRS and CDR2 YFSETQ. The source is a person between 18 and 65 years old who received the Ad26.COV2.S COVID-19 vaccine or a placebo. The sample consisted of peripheral blood, taken in a trial of Ad26.COV2.S vaccine versus placebo. The chain is built from TRBV5-1 and TRBJ1-5; no reliable D call. DNA of the CDR3: TGCGCCAGCAGCTTGGCCGGAGATCAGCCCCAGCATTTT. Its translation is CASSLAGDQPQHF. Filled out from reference TRBV5-1 and TRBJ1-5, the complete variable domain reads KAGVTQTPRYLIKTRGQQVTLSCSPISGHRSVSWYQQTPGQGLQFLFEYFSETQRNKGNFPGRFSGRQFSNSRSEMNVSTLELGDSALYLCASSLAGDQPQHFGDGTRLSIL.